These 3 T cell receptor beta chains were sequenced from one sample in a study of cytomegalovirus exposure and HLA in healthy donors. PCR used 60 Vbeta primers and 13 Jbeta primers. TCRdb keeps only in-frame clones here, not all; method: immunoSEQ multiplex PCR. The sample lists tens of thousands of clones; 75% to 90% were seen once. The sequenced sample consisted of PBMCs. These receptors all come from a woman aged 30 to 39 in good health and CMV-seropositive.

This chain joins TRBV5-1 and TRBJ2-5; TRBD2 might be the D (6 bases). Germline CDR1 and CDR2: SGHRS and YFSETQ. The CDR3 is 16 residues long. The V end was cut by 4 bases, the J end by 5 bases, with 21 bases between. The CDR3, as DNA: TGCGCCAGCAGCCCGCGGCTGACTAGACTTGGGGAGACCCAGTACTTC. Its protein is CASSPRLTRLGETQYF.

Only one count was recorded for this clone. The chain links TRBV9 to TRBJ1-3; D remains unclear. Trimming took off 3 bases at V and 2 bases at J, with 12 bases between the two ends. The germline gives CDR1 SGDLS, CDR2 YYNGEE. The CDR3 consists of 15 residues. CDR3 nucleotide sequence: TGTGCCAGCAGCGCCTATTTCAAGACTGGAAACACCATATATTTT. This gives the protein CASSAYFKTGNTIYF.

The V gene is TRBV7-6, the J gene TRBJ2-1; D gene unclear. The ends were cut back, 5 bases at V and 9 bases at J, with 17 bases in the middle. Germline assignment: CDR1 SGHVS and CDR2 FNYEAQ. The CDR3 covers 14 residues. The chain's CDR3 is CASSPNPLAVEQFF. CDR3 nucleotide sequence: TGTGCCAGCAGCCCCAACCCCCTCGCGGTTGAGCAGTTCTTC.